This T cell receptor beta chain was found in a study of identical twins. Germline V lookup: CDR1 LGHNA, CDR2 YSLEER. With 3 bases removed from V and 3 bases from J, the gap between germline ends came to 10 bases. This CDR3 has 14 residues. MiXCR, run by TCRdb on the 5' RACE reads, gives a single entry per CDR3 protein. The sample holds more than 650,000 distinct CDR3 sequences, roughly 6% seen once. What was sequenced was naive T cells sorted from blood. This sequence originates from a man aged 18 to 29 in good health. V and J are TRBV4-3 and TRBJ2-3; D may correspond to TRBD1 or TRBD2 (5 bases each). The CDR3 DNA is TGCGCCAGCAGCCAGATGGGGACGACAGATACGCAGTATTTT. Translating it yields CASSQMGTTDTQYF.